A selection of T cell receptor beta chains follows, all from one sample in a study of OX40 agonist ivuxolimab in advanced cancers. Measured with immunoSEQ multiplex PCR; TCRdb has only the in-frame clones, and not every one. The data hold 59,000 or so clones, with 82% observed a single time. Sequencing used CD4+ or CD8+ T cells sorted from blood, obtained in a trial of the OX40 agonist ivuxolimab. Source of these receptors: an adult with an advanced solid tumor such as melanoma, head and neck, liver or kidney cancer. Each CDR3 is given with its conserved first and last residue. The D gene is left open where the match is weak. Size is stated for part of the rows, as once, few or many counts, or as a class when the clone is expanded.

cdr3_nt cdr3_aa d_call clone_size cdr3_length j_call v_call
TGTGCCAGCAACCTAGGAGCGTCTCAGCAGTACTTC CASNLGASQQYF NA NA 12 TRBJ2-7 TRBV6-5
TGTGCCAGCAGCGTAGGGCCCGCTGGGAATTCACCCCTCCACTTT CASSVGPAGNSPLHF NA NA 15 TRBJ1-6 TRBV9
TGTGCCAGTAGTACAAATACTAGTCCTGGCGAGCAGTACTTC CASSTNTSPGEQYF NA NA 14 TRBJ2-7 TRBV19
TGTGCCAGCAGCTTAGGGCTAGCGATCAATGAGCAGTTCTTC CASSLGLAINEQFF NA NA 14 TRBJ2-1 TRBV11-3
TGTGCCAGCAGTTCCCGACAGAGCCCGAACACTGAAGCTTTCTTT CASSSRQSPNTEAFF NA NA 15 TRBJ1-1 TRBV6-1
TGCGCCAGCAGCTTGGCCGGGACTACGATCCCAGATACGCAGTATTTT CASSLAGTTIPDTQYF TRBD2 NA 16 TRBJ2-3 TRBV5-1
TGTGCCTTTTCTCTCGGAGGAACTAACTATGGCTACACCTTC CAFSLGGTNYGYTF NA once 14 TRBJ1-2 TRBV30
TGTGCCAGCAGCTCCCAAATTAACTATGGCTACACCTTC CASSSQINYGYTF NA NA 13 TRBJ1-2 TRBV11-3
TGTGCCAGCAGTTACGGGCGAACCCAAGAGACCCAGTACTTC CASSYGRTQETQYF NA NA 14 TRBJ2-5 TRBV6-6
TGTGCCAGCAGCTTGGTCGGGGGGCAAGGGAATGAGCAGTTCTTC CASSLVGGQGNEQFF NA NA 15 TRBJ2-1 TRBV5-4
TGTGCCAGCAGTCCTCGGAAGGCCCCTGGAAACACCATGTATTTT CASSPRKAPGNTMYF NA once 15 TRBJ1-3 TRBV28
TGTGCCAGCAGCCCCCGAGGCGGAGGGGTAGACACAGATACGCAGTATTTT CASSPRGGGVDTDTQYF NA NA 17 TRBJ2-3 TRBV11-2
TGTGCCAGCAGCCCCCAGCGGAACTTTAATGGAAACACCATATATTTT CASSPQRNFNGNTIYF NA NA 16 TRBJ1-3 TRBV7-9
TGCAGCGTTGAACTCCAGGGGAGGGAGCAGTACTTC CSVELQGREQYF NA NA 12 TRBJ2-7 TRBV29-1
TGTGCCAGCAGTGCTACGGCGGGGGTAGTCGGGGAGCTGTTTTTT CASSATAGVVGELFF TRBD2 NA 15 TRBJ2-2 TRBV9
TGTGCCAGCAGTTTTTCCCCCTTCACAGATACGCAGTATTTT CASSFSPFTDTQYF NA NA 14 TRBJ2-3 TRBV6-6
TGTGCCAGCAGCTTAAAAGGGGCGGGGCAGGGGGCAAATCGGGAGACCCAGTACTTC CASSLKGAGQGANRETQYF TRBD1 NA 19 TRBJ2-5 TRBV7-3
TGTGCCAGTAAGCCTGCGGGAGGGATTAACTATGGCTACACCTTC CASKPAGGINYGYTF NA NA 15 TRBJ1-2 TRBV19
TGTGCCAGCAGCCCTGATTTGGGGTCGTGGTCCTATGGCTACACCTTC CASSPDLGSWSYGYTF NA NA 16 TRBJ1-2 TRBV9
TGTGCCAGCAGCTCATTTGGGAGGGACTATGGCTACACCTTC CASSSFGRDYGYTF NA NA 14 TRBJ1-2 TRBV11-2
TGCAGCGTTGGGAGGGACTCCTACAATGAGCAGTTCTTC CSVGRDSYNEQFF NA NA 13 TRBJ2-1 TRBV29-1
TGTGCCAGCTCACCAGGGGTCTCCAACTATGGCTACACCTTC CASSPGVSNYGYTF NA NA 14 TRBJ1-2 TRBV18